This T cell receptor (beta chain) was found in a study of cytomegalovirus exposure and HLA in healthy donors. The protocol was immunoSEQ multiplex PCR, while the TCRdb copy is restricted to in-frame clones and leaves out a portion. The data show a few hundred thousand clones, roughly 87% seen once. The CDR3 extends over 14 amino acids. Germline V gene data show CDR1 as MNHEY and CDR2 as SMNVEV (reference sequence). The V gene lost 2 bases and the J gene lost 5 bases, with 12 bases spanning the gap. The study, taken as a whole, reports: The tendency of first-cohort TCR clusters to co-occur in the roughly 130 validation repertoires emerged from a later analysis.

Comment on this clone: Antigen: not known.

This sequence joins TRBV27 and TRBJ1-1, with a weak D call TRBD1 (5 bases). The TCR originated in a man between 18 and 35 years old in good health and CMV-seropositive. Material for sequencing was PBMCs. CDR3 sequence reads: CASSLAGTWTEAFF. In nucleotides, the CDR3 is TGTGCCAGCAGTTTAGCAGGGACGTGGACTGAAGCTTTCTTT.